The rows below give T cell receptor beta chains drawn from one sample of a study of cytomegalovirus exposure and HLA in healthy donors. The repertoire was sequenced with immunoSEQ multiplex PCR; TCRdb's copy has only in-frame clones and lacks some. The data show under 150,000 clones, around 82% seen once. The sequenced sample consisted of PBMCs. Receptors originate from a boy aged 5-17 years in good health and CMV-seronegative. CDR3s include the opening cysteine and the closing phenylalanine or tryptophan. A D gene is named only where the DNA matches it firmly. Rows give clone size only sometimes, using once, few, many, or a class for an expanded clone.

size: few; J: TRBJ1-1; D: NA; V: TRBV6-5; CDR3: CASSYPKGEAFF; DNA: TGTGCCAGCAGTTACCCAAAGGGGGAAGCTTTCTTT
size: NA; J: TRBJ2-7; D: TRBD2; V: TRBV5-6; CDR3: CASSLWDYSYEQYF; DNA: TGTGCCAGCAGCTTATGGGACTACTCCTACGAGCAGTACTTC
size: NA; J: TRBJ2-5; D: NA; V: TRBV6-6; CDR3: CASSRLEQETQYF; DNA: TGTGCCAGCAGTCGACTAGAACAAGAGACCCAGTACTTC
size: NA; J: TRBJ1-1; D: NA; V: TRBV7-6; CDR3: CASSFGGGLTEAFF; DNA: TGTGCCAGCAGCTTTGGGGGGGGGCTAACTGAAGCTTTCTTT
size: NA; J: TRBJ1-2; D: TRBD1; V: TRBV7-9; CDR3: CASSTSGTEGYTF; DNA: TGTGCCAGCAGCACATCCGGGACAGAAGGCTACACCTTC
size: once; J: TRBJ1-2; D: NA; V: TRBV25-1; CDR3: CASSELSSAGYPF; DNA: TGTGCCAGCAGTGAGCTGTCTTCGGCGGGCTACCCCTTC
size: once; J: TRBJ1-6; D: TRBD1; V: TRBV2; CDR3: CASRRTGLNSPLHF; DNA: TGTGCCAGCAGACGGACAGGGTTAAATTCACCCCTCCACTTT
size: NA; J: TRBJ2-2; D: NA; V: TRBV5-1; CDR3: CASRPQQGLNTGELFF; DNA: TGCGCCAGCAGGCCTCAACAGGGCTTGAACACCGGGGAGCTGTTTTTT
size: NA; J: TRBJ1-1; D: NA; V: TRBV30; CDR3: CAWSVNPAGRAEAFF; DNA: TGTGCCTGGAGTGTAAATCCGGCAGGGAGGGCTGAAGCTTTCTTT
size: once; J: TRBJ2-3; D: TRBD2; V: TRBV6-4; CDR3: CASSDSHTLAGGMADTQYF; DNA: TGTGCCAGCAGTGACTCACATACCTTGGCGGGAGGGATGGCAGATACGCAGTATTTT
size: NA; J: TRBJ1-2; D: NA; V: TRBV29-1; CDR3: CSGYRDGYTF; DNA: TGCAGCGGATACAGGGATGGCTACACCTTC
size: NA; J: TRBJ1-1; D: NA; V: TRBV11-3; CDR3: CASSLGVGGARGTEAFF; DNA: TGTGCCAGCAGCTTAGGGGTAGGGGGGGCGAGGGGCACTGAAGCTTTCTTT
size: NA; J: TRBJ2-7; D: NA; V: TRBV6-4; CDR3: CASSAGGGGGEQYF; DNA: TGTGCCAGCAGTGCCGGGGGCGGGGGCGGCGAGCAGTACTTC
size: NA; J: TRBJ2-6; D: TRBD2; V: TRBV30; CDR3: CAWSMRLAGVAGANVLTF; DNA: TGTGCCTGGAGTATGAGACTAGCGGGAGTGGCTGGGGCCAACGTCCTGACTTTC
size: once; J: TRBJ2-5; D: NA; V: TRBV7-9; CDR3: CASSLSGGETQYF; DNA: TGTGCCAGCAGCTTAAGCGGCGGGGAGACCCAGTACTTC
size: once; J: TRBJ2-4; D: TRBD2; V: TRBV6-5; CDR3: CASSLGTTFKNIQYF; DNA: TGTGCCAGCAGCCTCGGGACTACATTTAAAAACATTCAGTACTTC
size: NA; J: TRBJ2-7; D: TRBD2; V: TRBV27; CDR3: CASSPIWGTSGRYEQYF; DNA: TGTGCCAGCAGTCCCATATGGGGGACTAGCGGGAGGTACGAGCAGTACTTC
size: NA; J: TRBJ1-1; D: NA; V: TRBV27; CDR3: CASSFVGGFEAFF; DNA: TGTGCCAGCAGTTTCGTTGGCGGTTTTGAAGCTTTCTTT
size: NA; J: TRBJ2-7; D: TRBD1; V: TRBV9; CDR3: CASSVGQGDSYEQYF; DNA: TGTGCCAGCAGCGTAGGGCAGGGGGACTCCTACGAGCAGTACTTC
size: once; J: TRBJ1-5; D: TRBD1; V: TRBV18; CDR3: CASSTGQGRDQPQHF; DNA: TGTGCCAGCTCAACAGGACAGGGCAGAGATCAGCCCCAGCATTTT